Listed below are T cell receptor beta chains from one sample, sequenced in a study of human T cells and chemical hapten exposure. TCRdb recomputed calls from the RACE reads with MiXCR, one row per CDR3 protein. The sample consists of tens of thousands of distinct CDR3 sequences, approximately 13% of them appearing once. The input for sequencing was whole blood, taken in connection with sensitization to the hapten diphenylcyclopropenone (DPC). Source of these receptors: a man aged 30 to 45 with alopecia areata. Some clones in this sample may be carry-over from other donors' samples. CDR3s include the opening cysteine and the closing phenylalanine or tryptophan. A D gene is named only where the DNA matches it firmly. Clone size appears in some rows only: once, few, many, or a class for an expanded clone.

D: NA
V: TRBV4-1
J: TRBJ1-1
size: few
CDR3: CASSQEGGTEAFF
DNA: TGCGCCAGCAGCCAAGAAGGGGGCACTGAAGCTTTCTTT

D: NA
V: TRBV12-3/TRBV12-4
J: TRBJ2-2
size: few
CDR3: CASSLQGPGELFF
DNA: TGTGCCAGCAGTCTCCAGGGTCCCGGGGAGCTGTTTTTT

D: NA
V: TRBV28
J: TRBJ2-6
size: NA
CDR3: CASSSLFGTGANVLTF
DNA: TGTGCCAGCAGTTCCCTTTTCGGGACTGGGGCCAACGTCCTGACTTTC

D: NA
V: TRBV9
J: TRBJ2-5
size: NA
CDR3: CASSVGVERGTQYF
DNA: TGTGCCAGCAGCGTAGGTGTGGAGAGGGGGACCCAGTACTTC

D: NA
V: TRBV7-6
J: TRBJ1-2
size: many
CDR3: CASSPQQGGSYGYTF
DNA: TGTGCCAGCAGTCCTCAACAGGGAGGGAGCTATGGCTACACCTTC

D: TRBD2
V: TRBV28
J: TRBJ2-3
size: once
CDR3: CASSLGFGAGGTDTQYF
DNA: TGTGCCAGCAGTTTAGGGTTCGGTGCGGGGGGTACAGATACGCAGTATTTT

D: TRBD2
V: TRBV20-1
J: TRBJ2-7
size: NA
CDR3: CSALAGARYEQYF
DNA: TGCAGTGCTTTAGCGGGAGCAAGGTACGAGCAGTACTTC

D: TRBD1
V: TRBV5-1
J: TRBJ2-1
size: few
CDR3: CASRTGGEYNEQFF
DNA: TGCGCCAGCAGGACAGGGGGCGAATACAATGAGCAGTTCTTC

D: NA
V: TRBV4-3
J: TRBJ1-1
size: many
CDR3: CASSQLYDSNLTEAFF
DNA: TGCGCCAGCAGCCAACTTTACGACAGTAACCTCACTGAAGCTTTCTTT

D: NA
V: TRBV19
J: TRBJ1-5
size: few
CDR3: CASSMGRDQPQHF
DNA: TGTGCCAGTAGTATGGGCAGGGACCAGCCCCAGCATTTT

D: NA
V: TRBV18
J: TRBJ2-3
size: few
CDR3: CASSPGFPDTQYF
DNA: TGTGCCAGCTCACCAGGGTTCCCAGATACGCAGTATTTT

D: NA
V: TRBV6-2/TRBV6-3
J: TRBJ2-7
size: few
CDR3: CASKPGSHEQYF
DNA: TGTGCCAGCAAACCGGGAAGCCACGAGCAGTACTTC

D: NA
V: TRBV29-1
J: TRBJ2-3
size: few
CDR3: CSAGRGQGLTDTQYF
DNA: TGCAGCGCCGGGAGAGGGCAGGGTCTCACAGATACGCAGTATTTT

D: NA
V: TRBV12-3/TRBV12-4
J: TRBJ2-2
size: few
CDR3: CASRYTGELFF
DNA: TGTGCCAGCAGGTACACCGGGGAGCTGTTTTTT

D: NA
V: TRBV21-1
J: TRBJ1-1
size: NA
CDR3: CASGATKLNTEAFF
DNA: TGTGCCAGCGGGGCGACTAAATTGAACACTGAAGCTTTCTTT

D: NA
V: TRBV5-3
J: TRBJ2-1
size: few
CDR3: CAGSLAVTSSYNEQFF
DNA: TGTGCCGGAAGCTTGGCAGTCACGAGCTCCTACAATGAGCAGTTCTTC

D: TRBD2
V: TRBV6-4
J: TRBJ2-1
size: few
CDR3: CASSSLAGAGNEQFF
DNA: TGTGCCAGCAGTTCCCTAGCGGGGGCGGGAAATGAGCAGTTCTTC

D: TRBD2
V: TRBV9
J: TRBJ2-2
size: NA
CDR3: CASSSEPGLATGELFF
DNA: TGTGCCAGCAGCTCAGAGCCGGGACTAGCGACCGGGGAGCTGTTTTTT